These 26 T cell receptor beta chains came from one sample sequenced in a study of T cells in localized non-small cell lung cancer. The protocol was immunoSEQ multiplex PCR, while the TCRdb copy is restricted to in-frame clones and leaves out a portion. This sample has about 70,000 clones; about nine tenths occur once, and the top ten carry about a fifth. The source was peripheral blood, collected before any cancer treatment. Every receptor here comes from a male donor at least 60 years old with stage III squamous cell lung carcinoma.

The V gene is TRBV7-9, the J gene TRBJ2-5; TRBD1 is a possible D gene (5 bases). CDR3 length: 14 amino acids. The germline V gene encodes CDR1 SEHNR and CDR2 FQNEAQ (reference sequence). V was clipped by 5 bases and J by 5 bases, with 15 bases between them. DNA of the CDR3: TGTGCCAGCAGCCGAAGTAGGGGTTTGGAGACCCAGTACTTC. Its translation is CASSRSRGLETQYF.

V gene TRBV7-6 combines with J gene TRBJ2-3, with D maybe TRBD2 (5 bases). The ends were cut back, 0 bases at V and 0 bases at J, with 10 bases in the middle. The CDR3 totals 16 residues. CDR1 SGHVS and CDR2 FNYEAQ come from the germline V gene. The CDR3 coding sequence is TGTGCCAGCAGCTTAGCGCGAGCGGAGAGCACAGATACGCAGTATTTT. This encodes CASSLARAESTDTQYF.

The V gene is TRBV7-8, the J gene TRBJ1-3; 8 positions agree with TRBD1. This CDR3 region has 16 residues. Germline CDR1 is SGHVS and CDR2 is FQNEAQ. The V and J ends lost 7 bases and 0 bases, in that order; junction bases with no gene match: 8. The CDR3 loop reads CASTVDRVVSGNTIYF. DNA of the CDR3: TGTGCCAGCACCGTGGACAGGGTGGTCTCTGGAAACACCATATATTTT.

The CDR3 DNA reads TGCGCCAGCAGCTTATACCAGGGAGGGGACACTGAAGCTTTCTTT. The encoded protein is CASSLYQGGDTEAFF. This sequence joins TRBV5-1 and TRBJ1-1; tentatively, D is TRBD1 (5 bases). The V gene's germline CDR1 is SGHRS and CDR2 YFSETQ. The V and J ends lost 2 bases and 3 bases respectively, with 14 bases between them. CDR3 length: 15 amino acids.

The chain recombines TRBV10-1 with TRBJ1-2; 7 positions agree with TRBD1. Germline CDR1 is WNHNN and CDR2 is SYGVQD (reference sequence). V shed 4 bases and J 6 bases; nucleotides not matched to a gene: 14. The CDR3 covers 16 residues. CDR3: CASSVTGPGQIHGYTF. CDR3 coding DNA: TGCGCCAGCAGTGTAACGGGCCCGGGACAGATTCATGGCTACACCTTC.

The V gene is TRBV6-1, the J gene TRBJ2-5, with 7 bases identical to TRBD1. CDR1 and CDR2 from the germline V gene are MNHNS and SASEGT. V trimming: 6 bases; J trimming: 2 bases; junction bases outside the gene matches: 9. The CDR3 is 15 amino acids. The DNA of the CDR3 is TGTGCCAGCAGCGACCTGGGACAGCCTCAAGAGACCCAGTACTTC. It codes for CASSDLGQPQETQYF.

This sequence joins TRBV5-1 and TRBJ2-1; TRBD2 matches at 15 bases. Germline CDR1 is SGHRS and CDR2 is YFSETQ. The CDR3 has 16 residues. Trimming removed 4 bases from V and 7 bases from J; junction bases left unmatched: 6. CDR3 sequence: CASSGWTSGGANEQFF. The CDR3 coding sequence is TGCGCCAGCAGCGGGTGGACTAGCGGGGGGGCAAATGAGCAGTTCTTC.

The V gene is TRBV28, the J gene TRBJ2-5; 12 positions agree with TRBD1. The germline CDR1 and CDR2 sequences are MDHEN and SYDVKM. The CDR3 is made up of 15 amino acids. J gave up 4 bases and V 2 bases, and 2 bases lay outside the gene matches. The CDR3 DNA follows: TGTGCCAGCAGTTTACCGGGACAGGGGGCAGAGACCCAGTACTTC. This translates into CASSLPGQGAETQYF.

This clone occurred a few times. The V gene is TRBV4-1, the J gene TRBJ2-6; D is unresolved. The V end was cut by 0 bases, the J end by 0 bases, with 12 bases between. Germline V gene sequence: CDR1 MGHRA, CDR2 YSYEKL. The CDR3 loop spans 18 amino acids. CDR3 sequence reads: CASSQDWAQSSGANVLTF. CDR3 coding DNA: TGCGCCAGCAGCCAAGATTGGGCCCAGAGCTCTGGGGCCAACGTCCTGACTTTC.

V usage is TRBV11-2 and J usage is TRBJ2-1; D gene ambiguous. V lost 0 bases, J lost 8 bases, and 20 bases lay in between. The CDR3 has 17 residues. Germline V gene data show CDR1 as SGHAT and CDR2 as FQNNGV. The DNA for the CDR3 is TGTGCCAGCAGCTTAGATAGTAGTATGGCGACCGAATATGAGCAGTTCTTC. Its translation is CASSLDSSMATEYEQFF.

The rearrangement links TRBV30 to TRBJ2-1; 12 bases are a match to TRBD2. Germline trimming cut 1 base from V and 10 bases from J; bases unmatched to any gene: 8. There are 15 residues in the CDR3. Germline CDR1 and CDR2: GTSNPN and SVGIG (reference sequence). The CDR3 here is CAWSAQLAGGREQFF. The CDR3 DNA is TGTGCCTGGAGTGCCCAGCTAGCGGGGGGGCGAGAGCAGTTCTTC. The full variable domain, completed using reference TRBV30 and TRBJ2-1, is SQTIHQWPATLVQPVGSPLSLECTVEGTSNPNLYWYRQAAGRGLQLLFYSVGIGQISSEVPQNLSASRPQDRQFILSSKKLLLSDSGFYLCAWSAQLAGGREQFFGPGTRLTVL.

The rearrangement uses TRBV6-1 and TRBJ1-1; D is unclear. V dropped 4 bases and J dropped 0 bases, with 15 bases sitting between them. The CDR3 is 16 amino acids. Germline loops: CDR1 MNHNS, CDR2 SASEGT. The CDR3 DNA sequence: TGTGCCAGCAGTGGGGCGGGTGGCAGGTTGAACACTGAAGCTTTCTTT. Protein: CASSGAGGRLNTEAFF.

V and J are TRBV13 and TRBJ1-3, with D maybe TRBD1 (6 bases). CDR1 and CDR2 (germline): PRHDT, FYEKMQ (reference sequence). With 5 bases removed from V and 7 bases from J, the gap between germline ends came to 18 bases. This CDR3 contains 15 residues. The CDR3 loop is CASSVIDRSWNTIYF. CDR3 DNA: TGTGCCAGCAGCGTTATCGACAGGTCGTGGAACACCATATATTTT.

The chain is built from TRBV5-1 and TRBJ2-1; TRBD2 matches 7 bases. The CDR3 loop spans 13 amino acids. J gave up 7 bases and V 8 bases, and 9 bases lay outside the gene matches. Germline loops: CDR1 SGHRS, CDR2 YFSETQ. The CDR3 DNA reads TGCGCCAGTGCAGCTTTGGGAGGGAATGAGCAGTTCTTC. Protein: CASAALGGNEQFF.

This chain uses TRBV5-1 with TRBJ2-5; a weak D match, TRBD2 (5 bases). The CDR3 contains 13 residues. Germline CDR1 reads SGHRS; CDR2 reads YFSETQ. Trimming shortened V by 4 bases and J by 5 bases, and 12 bases separated the two germline ends. The CDR3 loop reads CASSPGWEETQYF. In DNA form, the CDR3 reads TGCGCCAGCAGCCCGGGGTGGGAGGAGACCCAGTACTTC.

The count of this clone is one. The chain is built from TRBV19 and TRBJ1-2; D might be TRBD1 (5 bases). Trimming cost V 10 bases and J 5 bases, with 11 bases left between them. This CDR3 comprises 11 residues. CDR1 LNHDA and CDR2 SQIVND come from the germline V gene (reference sequence). CDR3 in amino acids: CATRQIYGYTF. CDR3 DNA: TGTGCCACCCGACAGATATATGGCTACACCTTC.

The chain recombines TRBV11-2 with TRBJ2-1; a possible D gene is TRBD2 (6 bases). V lost 5 bases, J lost 1 base, and 18 bases lay in between. The CDR3 sequence is 17 residues long. CDR1 is SGHAT, CDR2 FQNNGV, per germline. The chain's CDR3 is CASSPTGSGGSYNEQFF. The CDR3 DNA sequence: TGTGCCAGCAGCCCGACGGGCTCCGGGGGTTCCTACAATGAGCAGTTCTTC. Based on the CDR3 plus reference TRBV11-2 and TRBJ2-1, the full variable domain is EAGVAQSPRYKIIEKRQSVAFWCNPISGHATLYWYQQILGQGPKLLIQFQNNGVVDDSQLPKDRFSAERLKGVDSTLKIQPAKLEDSAVYLCASSPTGSGGSYNEQFFGPGTRLTVL.

Here the CDR3 reads CSVEISGVGTDTQYF. DNA of the CDR3: TGCAGCGTTGAAATTAGCGGGGTCGGCACAGATACGCAGTATTTT. This sequence joins TRBV29-1 and TRBJ2-3; 8 bases agree with TRBD2. The J segment lost 1 base and the V segment lost 2 bases, leaving 5 bases of the junction unmatched. This CDR3 contains 15 residues. Germline V gene sequence: CDR1 SQVTM, CDR2 ANQGSEA.

The rearrangement joins TRBV28 to TRBJ1-2; D unclear. Looked up from germline, CDR1 is MDHEN and CDR2 is SYDVKM. CDR3 size: 12 residues. The ends were cut back, 3 bases at V and 4 bases at J, with 6 bases in the middle. CDR3 nucleotide sequence: TGTGCCAGCAGTTTGGGCACCTATGGCTACACCTTC. This sequence encodes CASSLGTYGYTF.

The gene calls are TRBV9 and TRBJ2-3, with a tentative D call TRBD2 (6 bases). This CDR3 is built from 16 residues. The V gene lost 2 bases and the J gene lost 2 bases, with 15 bases spanning the gap. Germline V CDR1 and CDR2: SGDLS, YYNGEE. Here the CDR3 DNA reads TGTGCCAGCAGCGTTCGGGTGGGGGGAACCACAGATACGCAGTATTTT. It translates to CASSVRVGGTTDTQYF.

The DNA for the CDR3 is TGTGCCAGCAGCTTAGAACGGGGGCTCTACAATGAGCAGTTCTTC. Residues: CASSLERGLYNEQFF. V usage is TRBV7-2 and J usage is TRBJ2-1, with D tentatively TRBD1 or TRBD2 (6 bases each). Germline V gene data show CDR1 as SGHTA and CDR2 as FQGNSA. The CDR3 spans 15 residues. The V and J ends lost 1 base and 3 bases respectively, with 10 bases between them.

There are a few counts of this clone. This chain joins TRBV5-1 and TRBJ1-5; D is undetermined. The CDR3 totals 16 residues. The V end lost 0 bases, the J end lost 3 bases, and 13 bases lay between the germline ends. Germline V gives CDR1 SGHRS, CDR2 YFSETQ. CDR3 amino acids: CASSLVPLGNNQPQHF. CDR3 in DNA: TGCGCCAGCAGCTTGGTCCCTCTTGGGAACAATCAGCCCCAGCATTTT.

The rearrangement uses TRBV10-3 and TRBJ1-1, with D perhaps matching TRBD1 (6 bases). Germline CDR1 ENHRY, CDR2 SYGVKD. Deletions cut 5 bases from V and 2 bases from J, with 9 bases between. CDR3 length equals 13 residues. The CDR3, as DNA: TGTGCCATCAGTATTGGGACAAACACTGAAGCTTTCTTT. Translation gives CAISIGTNTEAFF.

The chain combines TRBV6-1 with TRBJ2-7; a possible D gene is TRBD1 (6 bases). This CDR3 is built from 14 residues. Per germline, CDR1 MNHNS and CDR2 SASEGT. Between the trimmed V and J ends, which lost 2 bases and 2 bases, there was a span of 10 bases. The CDR3 region is CASSEQRQAYEQYV. DNA for the CDR3: TGTGCCAGCAGTGAACAACGACAGGCCTACGAGCAGTACGTC.

The V and J genes are TRBV5-1 and TRBJ1-4; 7 bases agree with TRBD1. CDR1 SGHRS and CDR2 YFSETQ come from the germline V gene. After removal of 3 bases from V and 5 bases from J, the junction contained 4 bases not matched to a gene. The length of the CDR3 is 14 residues. The CDR3 DNA follows: TGCGCCAGCAGCTCGGGACAGAAAAATGAAAAACTGTTTTTT. Translated: CASSSGQKNEKLFF.

This clone has a single count. V and J are TRBV2 and TRBJ1-6, with D hard to call. V was clipped by 7 bases and J by 7 bases, with 11 bases between them. Germline V gene lookup returns CDR1 SNHLY and CDR2 FYNNEI. This CDR3 is 13 amino acids long. The CDR3 reads CASTPWNNSPLHF. The CDR3 coding sequence is TGTGCCAGCACTCCCTGGAACAATTCACCCCTCCACTTT.